Sequencing of this TCR beta chain was carried out in a study of T cells after yellow fever vaccination (dated by TCRdb to about 2019). For the study in its entirety: Libraries from fractions with low cell numbers were prepared with the SMART-Seq v4 Ultra Low Input RNA kit. To track T-cell clones before and after primary and booster YFV17D yellow fever vaccination, bulk TCR alpha and beta repertoires were sequenced longitudinally. Two healthy male donors, one aged 18 to 30 and one aged 30 to 39 years, were included in the cohort. Blood was drawn at multiple timepoints before and after primary and secondary immunization, with bulk PBMC replicates and cell subsets isolated.

Comments on this clonotype: Its cognate antigen has yet to be identified. No quality values exist for individual bases; no much larger clone is one base distant.

CDR1 and CDR2, looked up from the germline V gene (reference sequence), are DFQATT and SNEGSKA. For this chain, trimming is 1 base at the V end and 12 bases at the J end, and the number of junction bases without a gene match is 5. The CDR3 covers 13 residues, taking in both the cysteine and the phenylalanine. The retained sequence is limited to the CDR3, 39 bases, with the frame set at the first base. This specimen's treatment or condition label, interpreted: live attenuated yellow fever vaccine strain. A standard Ficoll-Paque protocol was used to isolate PBMCs from peripheral blood. Dynabeads CD4 and CD8 positive selection kits were used to isolate the CD4 and CD8 T-cell fractions. TriZol was used to extract RNA from bulk PBMCs, CD4 and CD8 fractions, and dextramer-positive and dextramer-negative fractions. General conclusions and limits of the study: FACS-sorted repertoires could contain abundant contaminating clonotypes from the bulk population, so computational filtering was required. The secondary T-cell response was weaker than the primary response but faster, peaking on day 5 instead of day 15. Because only a couple of donors were included in the study, the extent to which the findings can be generalized is limited. After the booster, most clones that had expanded after primary vaccination were detected again (roughly 96% of CD4 and under 90% of CD8), suggesting broad maintenance of memory. A small share of clonotypes occurred in both CD4 and CD8 compartments, likely arising from convergent recombination.

TCR cDNA was synthesized by 5'RACE template switching, through which a universal primer site and unique molecular identifiers were introduced. Priming for cDNA synthesis came from both the TCR alpha and TCR beta constant segments. Library amplification used two PCR steps, and the second PCR step added sample barcodes and sequencing adapters. Libraries were sequenced on Illumina HiSeq 2500 (2x100 bp) or NovaSeq (2x150 bp). Turning to the authors' computational methods: MIGEC handled demultiplexing of reads and collapsing into UMI consensus sequences, while MiXCR performed V(D)J alignment. Clonotypes responding to the vaccine were identified with edgeR on replicate PBMC samples, with the criteria of FDR below 0.01 and a log2 fold change above 5 up to day 15. Each bulk clonotype received a CD4 or CD8 identity based on whether the sequenced CD4 or CD8 repertoire contained that clonotype at higher abundance. TCRdb itself trimmed the public reads at Q25 with fastp, ran MiXCR and retained productive beta chains. Rows merge per CDR3 protein into single entries with the most common DNA and genes. Clone size and V and J calls follow TCRdb, not the original study. In all, the sample holds approximately 260,000 distinct CDR3 sequences, and 10% to 15% of those were seen once. Less than 0.55% of the sample lies in the top ten.

The sequence links TRBV20-1 to TRBJ2-1, with TRBD1 identical over 11 junction bases. This specimen consisted of CD4+ T cells sorted from PBMCs, obtained 45 days after the yellow fever booster vaccination. The clonotype was recovered from a man aged 30 to 45 who received the YFV17D yellow fever vaccine. The CDR3 corresponds to CSARGTGGVGQFF. The sequenced DNA: TGCAGTGCTAGAGGGACAGGGGGCGTCGGGCAGTTCTTC.